This TCR beta chain was identified in a study of breast tumors, draining lymph nodes, adjacent tissues (TCRdb year 2016). General notes on the study: The study compared TCR beta repertoires across tumor, adjacent nontumor tissue and axillary lymph nodes from breast cancer patients. In human breast cancer, the study set out to evaluate how tumor, surrounding tissue and draining lymph node repertoires relate to one another and whether T cells may move between these sites.

The lymph node samples were taken from the axillary draining lymph nodes of breast cancer patients. Broader findings and caveats from the paper: Tumor T-cell repertoires showed less diversity than lymph node repertoires and more diversity than nontumor tissue repertoires, and tumor T-cell repertoires showed preferential V and J gene usage. The conclusion that tumor T cells originate in lymph nodes was framed as consistent with a hypothesis rather than directly demonstrated. The data were considered consistent with most tumor T cells being derived from the lymph node and subsequently expanding within tumor tissue. Tumor and nontumor tissue repertoires were significantly more similar in luminal-like than in basal-like breast cancer.

Sequencer: Illumina HiSeq 2000. Multiplex PCR amplification was used to build the TCR beta chain libraries. The amplified TCR beta chain products were analyzed by high-throughput sequencing. TCRdb reanalyzed the raw reads on its own, using fastp at Q25 for trimming and MiXCR for clone calling, and kept in-frame beta chains. Each record represents a unique CDR3 protein, reported with the most common genes and DNA among its rows. This sample has 150,000 to 200,000 distinct CDR3 sequences in its table, and about 30% of those were observed once. The ten most abundant clones make up 4.3% of the sample. This clonotype occurred a few times. Its antigen specificity is not known. No base quality values were provided; no much bigger clone lies one nucleotide off. This receptor was identified in a female donor with breast cancer. Some clones in this sample may be carry-over from other donors' samples. Sequenced material: axillary lymph node tissue.

The CDR3 has the sequence CASSEGGGYEQYF. The nucleotides are TGTGCCAGCAGCGAGGGGGGCGGCTACGAGCAGTACTTC. The receptor chain draws on TRBV9 and TRBJ2-7; the D gene assignment is perhaps TRBD1 or TRBD2, with each matching 6 bases. V is clipped by 3 bases and J by 3 bases, and the sequence between their germline boundaries is 10 bases long. As encoded in the germline V gene, CDR1 is SGDLS while CDR2 is YYNGEE. From cysteine to phenylalanine, the CDR3 is 13 amino acids long. CDR3 DNA only is kept here, 39 bases in frame from base 1.